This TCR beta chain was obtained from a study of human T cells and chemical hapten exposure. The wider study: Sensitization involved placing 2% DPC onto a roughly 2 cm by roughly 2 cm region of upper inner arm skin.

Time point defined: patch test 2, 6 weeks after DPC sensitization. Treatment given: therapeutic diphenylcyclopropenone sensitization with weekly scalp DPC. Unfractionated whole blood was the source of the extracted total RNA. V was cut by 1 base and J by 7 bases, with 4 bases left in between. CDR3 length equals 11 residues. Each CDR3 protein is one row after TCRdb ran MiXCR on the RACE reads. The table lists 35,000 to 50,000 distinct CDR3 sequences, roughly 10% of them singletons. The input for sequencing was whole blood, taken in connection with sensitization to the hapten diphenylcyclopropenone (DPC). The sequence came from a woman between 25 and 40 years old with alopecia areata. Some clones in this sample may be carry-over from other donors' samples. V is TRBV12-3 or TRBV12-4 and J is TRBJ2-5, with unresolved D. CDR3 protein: CASSLERTQYF. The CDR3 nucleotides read TGTGCCAGCAGTTTAGAGAGGACCCAGTACTTC.